The sequence of this TCR beta chain was determined in a study of blood T cell repertoires in COVID-19. Study details: Nucleic acid was either cDNA or gDNA, and it came from T cells, B-cell-depleted T cells, or PBMCs.

Authors' data handling: Reference gene primer amplification gave nucleated cell count estimates. The method was immunoSEQ multiplex PCR; TCRdb's version includes in-frame clones alone and lacks a portion of them. From that table come the V and J calls and clone size; the DNA was used to work out D and trimming. The table records fewer than 250,000 clones, 83% of them present only once. Germline V gene data show CDR1 as MNHEY and CDR2 as SVGAGI. Germline trimming cut 5 bases from V and 4 bases from J; bases unmatched to any gene: 2. This CDR3 contains 13 residues. The chain uses TRBV6-5 and TRBJ2-5; 9 bases fit TRBD1. Sequencing was performed on peripheral blood. The receptor was isolated from a human donor in a cohort sampled during active COVID-19. The CDR3 bases are TGTGCCAGCAGTCCGACAGGGGGAGAGACCCAGTACTTC. This translates into CASSPTGGETQYF.